The clone carrying this T cell receptor beta chain was counted only a few times. The sample belongs to a study of blood T cell repertoires in COVID-19. Study details: From the United States, Italy and Spain came samples of acute and convalescent COVID-19.

Participants had their cohort set by participant-reported clinical history. Trimming pared 5 bases from V and 4 bases from J, leaving 24 bases between. The CDR3 sequence is 18 residues long. Germline V gives CDR1 MNHEY, CDR2 SMNVEV (reference sequence). Assay used: immunoSEQ multiplex PCR; TCRdb lists only in-frame clones, some missing. The profile covers approximately 220,000 clones, with 70% to 90% appearing a single time and 7.4% taken by the ten largest. This chain joins TRBV27 and TRBJ2-1; possibly TRBD1 for D (6 bases). The origin of this receptor is a middle-aged woman with acute COVID-19. Sequences were obtained from PBMCs or T cells enriched from blood (not recorded which). In nucleotides, the CDR3 is TGTGCCAGCAGTCCCGCTTCAGGGGCAAAAAAACGATACAATGAGCAGTTCTTC. Amino acid sequence: CASSPASGAKKRYNEQFF.